One and the same sample provided the 7 T cell receptor beta chains below, sequenced in a study of T cell responses to AZD1222 COVID-19 vaccine. Libraries were prepared by immunoSEQ multiplex PCR; TCRdb keeps only in-frame clonotypes and omits some of them. The table includes about 160,000 clones, roughly nine tenths detected once. Sample: peripheral blood, taken 28 days after the second AZD1222 dose. These receptors all stem from an adult who received the AZD1222 COVID-19 vaccine.

The chain has TRBV7-2 and TRBJ2-1; TRBD2 agrees at 8 bases. CDR3 length: 16 amino acids. Germline V gene lookup returns CDR1 SGHTA and CDR2 FQGNSA. Unmatched junction bases numbered 7, after V lost 0 bases and J lost 6 bases. CDR3 bases: TGTGCCAGCAGCTTAGCGCCGGCTAGCGGGCCCAATGAGCAGTTCTTC. Translating it yields CASSLAPASGPNEQFF.

This clone was seen only once. The chain links TRBV5-1 to TRBJ2-5; 7 positions match TRBD1. The CDR3 covers 14 residues. V was pared by 2 bases and J by 4 bases, with 5 bases of the junction left unmatched. CDR1 SGHRS and CDR2 YFSETQ come from the germline V gene. The CDR3 region is CASSFDRVIETQYF. The CDR3 DNA is TGCGCCAGCAGCTTCGACAGGGTTATAGAGACCCAGTACTTC.

This clone was detected only a few times. The genes are TRBV9 and TRBJ2-5, with TRBD1 matching over 7 bases. V lost 4 bases, J lost 4 bases, and 7 bases stayed unmatched. CDR3 size: 14 residues. Per germline, CDR1 SGDLS and CDR2 YYNGEE. Written as DNA, the CDR3 is TGTGCCAGCAGCCCCCGACAGGGAACAGAGACCCAGTACTTC. Encoded protein: CASSPRQGTETQYF.

This sequence joins TRBV19 and TRBJ2-1; 7 nucleotides agree with TRBD1. The CDR3 contains 15 residues. With 7 bases clipped from V and 8 bases from J, the junction kept 14 bases outside the gene matches. CDR1 LNHDA and CDR2 SQIVND come from the germline V gene (reference sequence). The DNA of the CDR3 is TGTGCCAGTAATCCCCGACAGGGCCTCTTGGATGAGCAGTTCTTC. As protein: CASNPRQGLLDEQFF.

The chain uses TRBV7-2 and TRBJ1-1, with D possibly being TRBD1 (6 bases). With 4 bases removed from V and 1 base from J, the gap between germline ends came to 10 bases. CDR1 and CDR2 from the germline V gene are SGHTA and FQGNSA. CDR3 size: 14 residues. CDR3 sequence (DNA): TGTGCCAGCAGCTATGGCAGGGGGAACACTGAAGCTTTCTTT. Residues: CASSYGRGNTEAFF.

This chain connects TRBV6-4 to TRBJ1-6; D call uncertain. This CDR3 has 13 amino acids. Germline loops: CDR1 MRHNA, CDR2 SNTAGT. V lost 8 bases to trimming and J lost 9 bases, with 14 bases between them. Here the CDR3 DNA reads TGTGCCAGCGGTCCCGAAGGGAGTTCACCCCTCCACTTT. Amino acid sequence: CASGPEGSSPLHF.

The chain combines TRBV20-1 with TRBJ1-1, with D unclear. The germline V gene encodes CDR1 DFQATT and CDR2 SNEGSKA (reference sequence). This CDR3 is built from 10 residues. The V end was cut by 2 bases, the J end by 11 bases, with 9 bases between. The CDR3 is CSARQLTAFF. The CDR3 region has the DNA TGCAGTGCTAGACAGTTAACGGCTTTCTTT.